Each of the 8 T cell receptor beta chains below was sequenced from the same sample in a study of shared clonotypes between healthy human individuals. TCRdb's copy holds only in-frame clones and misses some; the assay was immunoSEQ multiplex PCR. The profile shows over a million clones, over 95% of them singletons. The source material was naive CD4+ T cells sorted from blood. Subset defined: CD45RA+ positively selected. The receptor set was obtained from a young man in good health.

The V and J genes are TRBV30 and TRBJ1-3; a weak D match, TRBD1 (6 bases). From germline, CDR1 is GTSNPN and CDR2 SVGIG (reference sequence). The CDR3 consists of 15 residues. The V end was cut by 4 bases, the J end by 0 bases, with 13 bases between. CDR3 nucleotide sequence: TGTGCCTGGACCGCGGACAGATTCTCTGGAAACACCATATATTTT. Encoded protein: CAWTADRFSGNTIYF.

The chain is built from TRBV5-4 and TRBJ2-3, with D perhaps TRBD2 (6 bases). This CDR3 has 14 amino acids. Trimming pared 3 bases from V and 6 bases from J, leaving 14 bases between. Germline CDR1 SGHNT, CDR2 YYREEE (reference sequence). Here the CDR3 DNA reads TGTGCCAGCAGCTCGGCGGGGTTGTCGGATACGCAGTATTTT. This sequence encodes CASSSAGLSDTQYF.

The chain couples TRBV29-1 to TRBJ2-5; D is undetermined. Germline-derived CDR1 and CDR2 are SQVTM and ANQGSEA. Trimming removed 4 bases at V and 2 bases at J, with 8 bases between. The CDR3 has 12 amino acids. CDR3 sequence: CSVVTDQETQYF. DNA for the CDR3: TGCAGCGTTGTAACCGATCAAGAGACCCAGTACTTC.

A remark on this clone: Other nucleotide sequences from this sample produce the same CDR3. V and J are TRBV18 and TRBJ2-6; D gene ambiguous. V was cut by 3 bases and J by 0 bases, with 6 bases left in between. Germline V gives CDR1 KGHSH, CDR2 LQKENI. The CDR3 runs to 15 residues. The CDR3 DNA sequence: TGTGCCAGCTCACCTGCAGGCTCTGGGGCCAACGTCCTGACTTTC. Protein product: CASSPAGSGANVLTF.

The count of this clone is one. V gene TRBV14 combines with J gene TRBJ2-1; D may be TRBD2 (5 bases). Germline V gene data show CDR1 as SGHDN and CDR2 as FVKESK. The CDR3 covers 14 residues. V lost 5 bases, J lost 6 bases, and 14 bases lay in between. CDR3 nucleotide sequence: TGTGCCAGCAGCGCTGCGGGCTTTGCCAATGAGCAGTTCTTC. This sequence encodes CASSAAGFANEQFF. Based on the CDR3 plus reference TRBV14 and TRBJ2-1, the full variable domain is EAGVTQFPSHSVIEKGQTVTLRCDPISGHDNLYWYRRVMGKEIKFLLHFVKESKQDESGMPNNRFLAERTGGTYSTLKVQPAELEDSGVYFCASSAAGFANEQFFGPGTRLTVL.

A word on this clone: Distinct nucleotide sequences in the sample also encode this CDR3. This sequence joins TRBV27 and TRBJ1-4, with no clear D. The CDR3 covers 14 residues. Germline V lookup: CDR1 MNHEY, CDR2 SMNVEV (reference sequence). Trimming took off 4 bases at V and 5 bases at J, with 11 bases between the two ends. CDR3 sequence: CASSWAGGNEKLFF. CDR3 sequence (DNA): TGTGCCAGCAGTTGGGCCGGAGGGAATGAAAAACTGTTTTTT.

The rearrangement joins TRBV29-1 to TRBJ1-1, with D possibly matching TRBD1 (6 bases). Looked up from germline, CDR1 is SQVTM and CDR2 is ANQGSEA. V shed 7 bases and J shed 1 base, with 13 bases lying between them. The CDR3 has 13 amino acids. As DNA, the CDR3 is TGCAGCGCCCAGGGGAGGGAGAACACTGAAGCTTTCTTT. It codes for CSAQGRENTEAFF. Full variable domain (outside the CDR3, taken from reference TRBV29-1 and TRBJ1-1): SAVISQKPSRDICQRGTSLTIQCQVDSQVTMMFWYRQQPGQSLTLIATANQGSEATYESGFVIDKFPISRPNLTFSTLTVSNMSPEDSSIYLCSAQGRENTEAFFGQGTRLTVV.

CDR3 DNA: TGTGCCAGCAGCAAAGACAGGGGGTATGGCTACACCTTC. This sequence encodes CASSKDRGYGYTF. This chain joins TRBV11-2 and TRBJ1-2, with 9 bases matching TRBD1. The CDR3 loop spans 13 amino acids. Germline V gene data show CDR1 as SGHAT and CDR2 as FQNNGV. The junction had 3 bases not matched to a gene; V was cut back by 5 bases and J by 5 bases.